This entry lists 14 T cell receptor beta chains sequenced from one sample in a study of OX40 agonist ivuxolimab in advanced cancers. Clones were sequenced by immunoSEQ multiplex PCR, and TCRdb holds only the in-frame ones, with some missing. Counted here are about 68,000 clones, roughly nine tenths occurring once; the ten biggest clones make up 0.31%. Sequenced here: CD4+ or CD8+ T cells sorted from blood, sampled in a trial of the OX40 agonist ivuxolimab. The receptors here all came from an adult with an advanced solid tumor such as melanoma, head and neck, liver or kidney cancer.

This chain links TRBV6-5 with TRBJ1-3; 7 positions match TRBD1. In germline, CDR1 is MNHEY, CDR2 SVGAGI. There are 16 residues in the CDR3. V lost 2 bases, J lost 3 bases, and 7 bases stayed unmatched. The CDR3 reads CASSYRGPGGGNTIYF. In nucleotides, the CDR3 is TGTGCCAGCAGTTACAGGGGGCCAGGGGGTGGAAACACCATATATTTT.

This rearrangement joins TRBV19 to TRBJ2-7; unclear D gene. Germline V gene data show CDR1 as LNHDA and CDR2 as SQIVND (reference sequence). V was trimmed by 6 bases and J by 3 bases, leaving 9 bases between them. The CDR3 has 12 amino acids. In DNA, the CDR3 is TGTGCCAGTAGCGGACGGGTCTACGAGCAGTACTTC. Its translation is CASSGRVYEQYF.

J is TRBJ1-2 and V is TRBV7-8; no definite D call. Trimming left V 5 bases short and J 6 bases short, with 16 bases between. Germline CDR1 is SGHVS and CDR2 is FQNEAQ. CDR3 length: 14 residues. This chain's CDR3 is CASSRSSGFDGYTF. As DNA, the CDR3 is TGTGCCAGCAGCCGATCCTCAGGATTCGATGGCTACACCTTC.

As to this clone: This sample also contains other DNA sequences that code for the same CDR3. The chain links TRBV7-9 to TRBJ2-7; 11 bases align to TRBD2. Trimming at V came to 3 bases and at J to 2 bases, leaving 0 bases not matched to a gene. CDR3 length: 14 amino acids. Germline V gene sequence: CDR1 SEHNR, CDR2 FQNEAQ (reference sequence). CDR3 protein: CASSLGLAAYEQYF. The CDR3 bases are TGTGCCAGCAGCTTGGGACTAGCGGCCTACGAGCAGTACTTC.

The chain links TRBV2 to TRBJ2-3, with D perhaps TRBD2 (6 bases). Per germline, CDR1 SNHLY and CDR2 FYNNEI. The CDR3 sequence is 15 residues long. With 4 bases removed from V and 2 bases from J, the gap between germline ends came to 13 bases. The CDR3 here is CASSVGGDPTDTQYF. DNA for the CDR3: TGTGCCAGCAGTGTTGGAGGGGACCCCACAGATACGCAGTATTTT.

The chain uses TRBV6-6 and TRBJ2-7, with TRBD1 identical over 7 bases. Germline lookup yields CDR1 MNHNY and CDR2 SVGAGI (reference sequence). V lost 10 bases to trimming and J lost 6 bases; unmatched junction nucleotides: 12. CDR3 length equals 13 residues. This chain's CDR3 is CATKIRGPSEQYF. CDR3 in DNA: TGTGCCACGAAGATAAGGGGGCCTAGCGAGCAGTACTTC.

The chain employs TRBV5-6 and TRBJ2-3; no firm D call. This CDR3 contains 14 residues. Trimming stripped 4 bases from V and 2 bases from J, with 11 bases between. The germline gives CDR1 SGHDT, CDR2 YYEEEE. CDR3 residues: CASSNKRLTDTQYF. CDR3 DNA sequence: TGTGCCAGCAGCAACAAGAGACTCACAGATACGCAGTATTTT.

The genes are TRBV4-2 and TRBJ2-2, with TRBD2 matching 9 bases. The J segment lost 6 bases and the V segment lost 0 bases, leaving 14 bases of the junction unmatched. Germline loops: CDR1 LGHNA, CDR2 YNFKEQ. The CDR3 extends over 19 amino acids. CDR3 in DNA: TGTGCCAGCAGCCAAGATTCTCTAGCGGGGCCTGGGGGGGCCGGGGAGCTGTTTTTT. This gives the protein CASSQDSLAGPGGAGELFF.

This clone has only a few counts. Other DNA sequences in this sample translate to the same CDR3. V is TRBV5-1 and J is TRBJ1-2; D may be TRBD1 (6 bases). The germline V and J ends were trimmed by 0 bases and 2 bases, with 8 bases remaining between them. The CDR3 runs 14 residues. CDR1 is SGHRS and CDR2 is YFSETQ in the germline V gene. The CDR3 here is CASSLVGTNYGYTF. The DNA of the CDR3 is TGCGCCAGCAGCTTGGTCGGGACAAACTATGGCTACACCTTC.

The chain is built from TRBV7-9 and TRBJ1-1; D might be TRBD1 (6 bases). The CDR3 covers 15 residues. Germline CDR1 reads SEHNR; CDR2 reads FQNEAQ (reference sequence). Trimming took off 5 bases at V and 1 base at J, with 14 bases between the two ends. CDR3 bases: TGTGCCAGCAGCCAAGATTCGGGACAGAACACTGAAGCTTTCTTT. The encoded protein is CASSQDSGQNTEAFF.

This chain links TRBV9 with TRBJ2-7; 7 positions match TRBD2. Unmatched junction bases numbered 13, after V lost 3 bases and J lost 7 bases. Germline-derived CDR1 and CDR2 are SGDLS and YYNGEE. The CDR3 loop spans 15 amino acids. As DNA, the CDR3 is TGTGCCAGCAGCGCCGTCGGGGGACTAACTTCGGAGCAGTACTTC. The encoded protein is CASSAVGGLTSEQYF.

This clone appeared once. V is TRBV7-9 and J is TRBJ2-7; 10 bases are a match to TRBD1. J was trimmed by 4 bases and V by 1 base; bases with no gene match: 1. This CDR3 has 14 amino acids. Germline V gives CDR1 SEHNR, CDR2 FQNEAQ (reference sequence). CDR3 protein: CASSLGGQGYEQYF. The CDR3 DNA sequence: TGTGCCAGCAGCTTAGGGGGACAGGGGTACGAGCAGTACTTC.

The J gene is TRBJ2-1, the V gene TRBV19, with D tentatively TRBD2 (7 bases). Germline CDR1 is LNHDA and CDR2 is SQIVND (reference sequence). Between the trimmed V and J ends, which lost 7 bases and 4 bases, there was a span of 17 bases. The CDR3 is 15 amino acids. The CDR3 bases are TGTGCCAGTACGGGGGGCAGGTTTTCATACAATGAGCAGTTCTTC. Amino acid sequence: CASTGGRFSYNEQFF.

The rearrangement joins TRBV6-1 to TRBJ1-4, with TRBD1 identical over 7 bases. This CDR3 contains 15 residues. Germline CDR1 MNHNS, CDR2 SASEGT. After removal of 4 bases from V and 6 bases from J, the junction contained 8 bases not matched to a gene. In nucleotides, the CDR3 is TGTGCCAGCAGTGGAGAGACAGGGTGGGATGAAAAACTGTTTTTT. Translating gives CASSGETGWDEKLFF.